These T cell receptor beta chains were read from a single sample in a study of T cells after yellow fever vaccination. In TCRdb, the 5' RACE reads were re-called with MiXCR into one record per CDR3 protein. This sample has under 400,000 distinct CDR3 sequences, with around a tenth found just once. The sample in question was PBMCs, obtained on the day of the first yellow fever vaccination. These receptors were collected from a man between 18 and 35 years old who received the YFV17D yellow fever vaccine. Both conserved end residues are part of each CDR3. Fields, in order: D gene, clone size, V gene, J gene, CDR3 protein, CDR3 DNA. D genes are given only for firm matches. Clone sizes are given selectively: once, few, many, or a class where the clone is expanded.

D: -; size: many; V: TRBV7-9; J: TRBJ2-1; CDR3: CASSLISDEQFF; DNA: TGTGCCAGCAGCTTAATTTCAGATGAGCAGTTCTTC
D: -; size: few; V: TRBV7-3; J: TRBJ2-3; CDR3: CASSSYTSDTQYF; DNA: TGTGCCAGCAGCTCATACACCTCAGATACGCAGTATTTT
D: TRBD1; size: few; V: TRBV7-7; J: TRBJ2-1; CDR3: CASSFDRGNEQFF; DNA: TGTGCTAGCAGCTTTGACAGGGGCAATGAGCAGTTCTTC
D: TRBD2; size: few; V: TRBV5-1; J: TRBJ2-1; CDR3: CASRAGDYLYNEQFF; DNA: TGCGCCAGCAGGGCCGGGGACTACCTCTACAATGAGCAGTTCTTC
D: -; size: -; V: TRBV7-6; J: TRBJ1-4; CDR3: CASSLSPGGEKLFF; DNA: TGTGCCAGCAGCCTATCCCCGGGGGGTGAAAAACTGTTTTTT
D: TRBD2; size: many; V: TRBV27; J: TRBJ2-1; CDR3: CASSTNGGKQFF; DNA: TGTGCCAGCAGTACTAACGGGGGGAAGCAGTTCTTC
D: -; size: -; V: TRBV27; J: TRBJ1-5; CDR3: CASSGSGAGNQPQHF; DNA: TGTGCCAGCAGTGGCAGCGGGGCGGGCAATCAGCCCCAGCATTTT
D: TRBD1; size: -; V: TRBV4-3; J: TRBJ1-6; CDR3: CASSQDVGTGGRIDSPLHF; DNA: TGCGCCAGCAGCCAAGACGTTGGGACAGGGGGCAGGATAGATTCACCCCTCCACTTT
D: -; size: -; V: TRBV4-3; J: TRBJ2-2; CDR3: CASSQWGRNTGELFF; DNA: TGCGCCAGCAGCCAGTGGGGGCGAAACACCGGGGAGCTGTTTTTT
D: TRBD2; size: few; V: TRBV12-3/TRBV12-4; J: TRBJ2-7; CDR3: CASSLFRRGVAGTSYEQYF; DNA: TGTGCCAGCAGTTTATTTCGACGCGGGGTAGCGGGGACGTCCTACGAGCAGTACTTC
D: TRBD2; size: many; V: TRBV5-1; J: TRBJ2-5; CDR3: CASATTGGAFQTQYF; DNA: TGCGCCAGCGCCACGACCGGGGGGGCTTTTCAGACCCAGTACTTC
D: -; size: many; V: TRBV5-4; J: TRBJ1-1; CDR3: CASSRVGGANTEAFF; DNA: TGTGCCAGCAGCCGCGTCGGGGGAGCGAACACTGAAGCTTTCTTT
D: TRBD1; size: -; V: TRBV7-2; J: TRBJ2-1; CDR3: CASSLVTGDDEQFF; DNA: TGTGCCAGCAGCTTAGTAACAGGGGACGATGAGCAGTTCTTC
D: -; size: -; V: TRBV29-1; J: TRBJ1-4; CDR3: CSVVLAYPNEKLFF; DNA: TGCAGCGTTGTTTTGGCTTACCCTAATGAAAAACTGTTTTTT
D: -; size: -; V: TRBV6-2/TRBV6-3; J: TRBJ2-3; CDR3: CASYLDTQYF; DNA: TGTGCCAGCTATCTAGATACGCAGTATTTT
D: -; size: many; V: TRBV5-1; J: TRBJ2-4; CDR3: CASSLAGTDNIQYF; DNA: TGCGCCAGCAGCTTGGCTGGTACAGACAACATTCAGTACTTC
D: TRBD2; size: -; V: TRBV4-1; J: TRBJ2-2; CDR3: CASSLSRAGGPRTGELFF; DNA: TGCGCCAGCAGCCTGTCTCGGGCGGGGGGGCCCCGAACCGGGGAGCTGTTTTTT
D: -; size: -; V: TRBV12-3/TRBV12-4; J: TRBJ1-6; CDR3: CASSLNWAAVVNSPLHF; DNA: TGTGCCAGCAGTTTAAATTGGGCGGCAGTTGTGAATTCACCCCTCCACTTT
D: TRBD1; size: -; V: TRBV23-1; J: TRBJ2-1; CDR3: CASLSPGQGYNEQFF; DNA: TGCGCCAGCCTTTCCCCGGGACAGGGCTACAATGAGCAGTTCTTC
D: -; size: -; V: TRBV12-3/TRBV12-4; J: TRBJ1-5; CDR3: CASSFMAGGQPQHF; DNA: TGTGCCAGCAGTTTCATGGCAGGCGGTCAGCCCCAGCATTTT